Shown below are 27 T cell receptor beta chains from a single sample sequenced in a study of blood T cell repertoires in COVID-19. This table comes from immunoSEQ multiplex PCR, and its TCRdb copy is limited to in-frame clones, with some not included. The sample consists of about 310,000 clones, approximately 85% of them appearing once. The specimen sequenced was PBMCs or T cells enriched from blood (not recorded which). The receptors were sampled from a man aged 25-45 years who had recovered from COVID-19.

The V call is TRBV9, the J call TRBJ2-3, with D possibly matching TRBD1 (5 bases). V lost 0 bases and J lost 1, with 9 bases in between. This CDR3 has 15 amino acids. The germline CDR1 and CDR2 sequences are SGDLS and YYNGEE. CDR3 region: CASSVGGARTDTQYF. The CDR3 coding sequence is TGTGCCAGCAGCGTAGGTGGGGCCCGCACAGATACGCAGTATTTT.

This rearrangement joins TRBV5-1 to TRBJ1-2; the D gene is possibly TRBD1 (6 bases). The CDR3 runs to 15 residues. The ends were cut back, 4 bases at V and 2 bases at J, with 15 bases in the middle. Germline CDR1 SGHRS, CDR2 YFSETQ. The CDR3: CASSPDGQINYGYTF. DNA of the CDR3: TGCGCCAGCAGCCCGGATGGACAGATCAACTATGGCTACACCTTC.

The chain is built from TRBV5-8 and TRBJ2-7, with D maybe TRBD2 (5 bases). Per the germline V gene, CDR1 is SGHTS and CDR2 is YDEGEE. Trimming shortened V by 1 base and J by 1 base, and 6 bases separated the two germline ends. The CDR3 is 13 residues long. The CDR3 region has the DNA TGTGCCAGCAGCTTGCGAGGGTCCTACGAGCAGTACTTC. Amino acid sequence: CASSLRGSYEQYF.

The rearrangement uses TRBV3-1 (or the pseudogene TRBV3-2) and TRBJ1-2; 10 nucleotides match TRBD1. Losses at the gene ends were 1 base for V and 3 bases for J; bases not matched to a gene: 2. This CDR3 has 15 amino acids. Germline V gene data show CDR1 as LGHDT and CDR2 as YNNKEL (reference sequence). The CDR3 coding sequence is TGTGCCAGCAGCCAAGTGACAGGGGGCGACTATGGCTACACCTTC. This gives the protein CASSQVTGGDYGYTF.

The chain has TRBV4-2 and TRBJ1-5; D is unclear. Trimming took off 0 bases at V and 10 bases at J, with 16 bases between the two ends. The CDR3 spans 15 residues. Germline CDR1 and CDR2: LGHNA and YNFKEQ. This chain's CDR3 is CASSQESGGLVPQHF. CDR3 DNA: TGTGCCAGCAGCCAAGAAAGTGGAGGGTTGGTACCCCAGCATTTT.

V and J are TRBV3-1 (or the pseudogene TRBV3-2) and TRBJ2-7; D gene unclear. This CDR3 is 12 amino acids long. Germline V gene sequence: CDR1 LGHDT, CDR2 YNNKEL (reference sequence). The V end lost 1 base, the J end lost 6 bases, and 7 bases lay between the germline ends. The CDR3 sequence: CASSQVISEQYF. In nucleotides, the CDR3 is TGTGCCAGCAGCCAAGTTATTTCCGAGCAGTACTTC.

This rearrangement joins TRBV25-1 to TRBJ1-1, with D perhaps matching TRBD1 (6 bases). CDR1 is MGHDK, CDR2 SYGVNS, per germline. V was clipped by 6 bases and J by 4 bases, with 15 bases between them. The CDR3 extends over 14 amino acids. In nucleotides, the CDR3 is TGTGCCAGCAGGAATGCAGGGGATCTCACTGAAGCTTTCTTT. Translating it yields CASRNAGDLTEAFF. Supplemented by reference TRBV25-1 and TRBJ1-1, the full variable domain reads EADIYQTPRYLVIGTGKKITLECSQTMGHDKMYWYQQDPGMELHLIHYSYGVNSTEKGDLSSESTVSRIRTEHFPLTLESARPSHTSQYLCASRNAGDLTEAFFGQGTRLTVV.

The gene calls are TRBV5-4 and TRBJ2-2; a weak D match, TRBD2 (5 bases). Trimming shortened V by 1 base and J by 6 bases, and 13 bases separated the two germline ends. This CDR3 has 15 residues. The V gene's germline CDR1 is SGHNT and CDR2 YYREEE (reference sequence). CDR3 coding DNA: TGTGCCAGCAGCTTGAAGAAGGGAGCTTCCGGGGAGCTGTTTTTT. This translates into CASSLKKGASGELFF. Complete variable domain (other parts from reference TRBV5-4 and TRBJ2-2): ETGVTQSPTHLIKTRGQQVTLRCSSQSGHNTVSWYQQALGQGPQFIFQYYREEENGRGNFPPRFSGLQFPNYSSELNVNALELDDSALYLCASSLKKGASGELFFGEGSRLTVL.

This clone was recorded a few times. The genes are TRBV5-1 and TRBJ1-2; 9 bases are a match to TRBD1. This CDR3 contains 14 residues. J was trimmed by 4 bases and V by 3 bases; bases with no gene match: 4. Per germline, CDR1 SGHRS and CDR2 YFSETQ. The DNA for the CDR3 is TGCGCCAGCAGCTGGGACAGGGCGACCTATGGCTACACCTTC. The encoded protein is CASSWDRATYGYTF. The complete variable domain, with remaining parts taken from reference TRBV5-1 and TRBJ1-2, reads KAGVTQTPRYLIKTRGQQVTLSCSPISGHRSVSWYQQTPGQGLQFLFEYFSETQRNKGNFPGRFSGRQFSNSRSEMNVSTLELGDSALYLCASSWDRATYGYTFGSGTRLTVV.

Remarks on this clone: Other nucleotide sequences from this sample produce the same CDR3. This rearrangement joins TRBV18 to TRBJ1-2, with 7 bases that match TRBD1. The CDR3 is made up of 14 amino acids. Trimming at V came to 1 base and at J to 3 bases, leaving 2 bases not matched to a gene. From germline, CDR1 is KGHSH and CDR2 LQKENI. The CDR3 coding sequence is TGTGCCAGCTCACCACGGCAGGGGGACTATGGCTACACCTTC. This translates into CASSPRQGDYGYTF.

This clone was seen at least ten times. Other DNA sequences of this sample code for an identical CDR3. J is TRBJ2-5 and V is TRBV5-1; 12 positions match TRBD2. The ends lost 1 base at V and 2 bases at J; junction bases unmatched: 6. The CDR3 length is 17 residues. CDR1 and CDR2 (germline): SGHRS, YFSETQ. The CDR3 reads CASSLSLAGGPQETQYF. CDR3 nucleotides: TGCGCCAGCAGCTTGTCACTAGCGGGGGGACCACAAGAGACCCAGTACTTC.

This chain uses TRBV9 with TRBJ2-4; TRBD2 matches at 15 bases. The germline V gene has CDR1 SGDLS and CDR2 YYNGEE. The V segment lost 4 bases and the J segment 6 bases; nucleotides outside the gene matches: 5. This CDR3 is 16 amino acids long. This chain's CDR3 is CASSPRTSGGVNIQYF. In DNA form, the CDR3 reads TGTGCCAGCAGCCCTCGGACTAGCGGGGGGGTAAACATTCAGTACTTC.

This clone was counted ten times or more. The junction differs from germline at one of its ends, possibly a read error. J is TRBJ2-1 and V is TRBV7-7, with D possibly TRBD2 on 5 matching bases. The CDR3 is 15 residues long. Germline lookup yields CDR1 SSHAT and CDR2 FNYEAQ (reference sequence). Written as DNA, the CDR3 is TGTGCTAGCAGCTCGGGTCGGGCAGCGGACAATGAGCAGTTCTTC. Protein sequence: CASSSGRAADNEQFF.

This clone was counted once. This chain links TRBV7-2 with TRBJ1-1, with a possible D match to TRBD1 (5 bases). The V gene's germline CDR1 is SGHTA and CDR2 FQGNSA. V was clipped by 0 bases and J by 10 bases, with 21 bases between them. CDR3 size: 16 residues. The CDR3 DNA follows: TGTGCCAGCAGCTTAGCAATCTCAACTCGGACAATGGGAGCTTTCTTT. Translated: CASSLAISTRTMGAFF.

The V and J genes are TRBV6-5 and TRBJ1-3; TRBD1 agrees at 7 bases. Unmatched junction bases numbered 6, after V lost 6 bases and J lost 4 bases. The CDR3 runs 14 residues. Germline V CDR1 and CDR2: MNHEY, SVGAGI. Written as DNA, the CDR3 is TGTGCCAGCAGGGCGACAGGGTACGGAAACACCATATATTTT. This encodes CASRATGYGNTIYF.

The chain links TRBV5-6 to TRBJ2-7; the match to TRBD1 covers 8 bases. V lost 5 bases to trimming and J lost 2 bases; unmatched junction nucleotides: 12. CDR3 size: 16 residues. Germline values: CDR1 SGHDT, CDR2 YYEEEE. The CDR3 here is CASRAPGTGDPYEQYF. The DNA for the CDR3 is TGTGCCAGCAGGGCACCCGGGACAGGAGACCCCTACGAGCAGTACTTC.

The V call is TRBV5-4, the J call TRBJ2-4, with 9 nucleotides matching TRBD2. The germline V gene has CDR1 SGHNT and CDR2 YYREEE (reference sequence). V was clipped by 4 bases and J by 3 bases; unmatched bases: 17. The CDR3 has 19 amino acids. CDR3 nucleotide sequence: TGTGCCAGCAGCGGGGGAAGCGGGGGGACTTTCTGGGACAAAAACATTCAGTACTTC. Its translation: CASSGGSGGTFWDKNIQYF.

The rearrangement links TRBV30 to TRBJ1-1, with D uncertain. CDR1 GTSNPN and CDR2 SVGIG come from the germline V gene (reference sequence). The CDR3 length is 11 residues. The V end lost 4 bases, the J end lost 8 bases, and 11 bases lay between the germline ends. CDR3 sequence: CAWNSNREAFF. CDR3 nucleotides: TGTGCCTGGAACAGCAATCGCGAAGCTTTCTTT.

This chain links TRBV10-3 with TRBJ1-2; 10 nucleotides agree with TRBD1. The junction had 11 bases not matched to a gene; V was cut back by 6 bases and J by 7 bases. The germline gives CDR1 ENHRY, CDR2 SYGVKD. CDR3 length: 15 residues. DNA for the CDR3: TGTGCCATCAGGTCCGGGACAGGGGAGAGTACTGGCTACACCTTC. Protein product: CAIRSGTGESTGYTF.

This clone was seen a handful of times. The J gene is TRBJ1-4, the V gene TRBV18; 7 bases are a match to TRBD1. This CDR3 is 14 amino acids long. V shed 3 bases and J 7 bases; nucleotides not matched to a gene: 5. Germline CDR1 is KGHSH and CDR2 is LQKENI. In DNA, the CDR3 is TGTGCCAGCTCACCGGGACAGATCGGTGAAAAACTGTTTTTT. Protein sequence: CASSPGQIGEKLFF.

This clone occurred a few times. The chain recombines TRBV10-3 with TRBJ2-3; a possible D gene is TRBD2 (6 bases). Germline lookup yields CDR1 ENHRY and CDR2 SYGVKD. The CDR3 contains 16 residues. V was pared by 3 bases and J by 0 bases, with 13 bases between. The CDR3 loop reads CAISDRGLTSTDTQYF. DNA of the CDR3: TGTGCCATCAGTGATCGGGGGTTGACTAGCACAGATACGCAGTATTTT.

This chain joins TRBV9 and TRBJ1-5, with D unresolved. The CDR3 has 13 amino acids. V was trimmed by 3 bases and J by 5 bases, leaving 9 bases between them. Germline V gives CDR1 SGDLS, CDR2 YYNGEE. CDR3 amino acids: CASSATLDQPQHF. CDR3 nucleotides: TGTGCCAGCAGCGCGACTCTAGATCAGCCCCAGCATTTT. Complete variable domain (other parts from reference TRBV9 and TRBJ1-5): DSGVTQTPKHLITATGQRVTLRCSPRSGDLSVYWYQQSLDQGLQFLIQYYNGEERAKGNILERFSAQQFPDLHSELNLSSLELGDSALYFCASSATLDQPQHFGDGTRLSIL.

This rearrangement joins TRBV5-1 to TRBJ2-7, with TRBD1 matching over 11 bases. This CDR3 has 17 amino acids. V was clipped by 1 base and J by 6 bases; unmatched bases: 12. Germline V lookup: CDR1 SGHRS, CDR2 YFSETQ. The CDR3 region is CASSLMGTGGPFSEQYF. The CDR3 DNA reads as TGCGCCAGCAGCTTGATGGGGACAGGGGGGCCCTTCAGCGAGCAGTACTTC. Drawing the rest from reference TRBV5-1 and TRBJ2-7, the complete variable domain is KAGVTQTPRYLIKTRGQQVTLSCSPISGHRSVSWYQQTPGQGLQFLFEYFSETQRNKGNFPGRFSGRQFSNSRSEMNVSTLELGDSALYLCASSLMGTGGPFSEQYFGPGTRLTVT.

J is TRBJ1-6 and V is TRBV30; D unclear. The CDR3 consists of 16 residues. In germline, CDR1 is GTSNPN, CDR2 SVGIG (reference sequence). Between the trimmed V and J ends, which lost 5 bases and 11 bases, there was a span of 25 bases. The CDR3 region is CAWCSLKISGVAPLHF. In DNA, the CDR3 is TGTGCCTGGTGTTCTTTGAAAATATCAGGCGTTGCACCCCTCCACTTT.

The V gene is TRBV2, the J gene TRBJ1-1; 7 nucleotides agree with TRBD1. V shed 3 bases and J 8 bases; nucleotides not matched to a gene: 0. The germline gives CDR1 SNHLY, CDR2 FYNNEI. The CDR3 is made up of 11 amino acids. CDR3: CASSETGEAFF. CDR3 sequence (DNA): TGTGCCAGCAGTGAGACAGGGGAAGCTTTCTTT. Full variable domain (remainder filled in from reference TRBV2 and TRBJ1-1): EPEVTQTPSHQVTQMGQEVILRCVPISNHLYFYWYRQILGQKVEFLVSFYNNEISEKSEIFDDQFSVERPDGSNFTLKIRSTKLEDSAMYFCASSETGEAFFGQGTRLTVV.

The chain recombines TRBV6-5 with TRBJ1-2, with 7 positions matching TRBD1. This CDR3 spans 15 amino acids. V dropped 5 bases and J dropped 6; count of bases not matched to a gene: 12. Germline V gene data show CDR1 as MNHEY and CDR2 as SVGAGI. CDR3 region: CASSIQQGTVNGYTF. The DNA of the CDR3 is TGTGCCAGCAGTATACAACAGGGGACTGTTAATGGCTACACCTTC.

CDR3 in DNA: TGTGCCAGCCAAAATCGGGACAGGCGAGAAAAACTGTTTTTT. Protein product: CASQNRDRREKLFF. V is TRBV2 and J is TRBJ1-4, with 8 bases matching TRBD1. The germline CDR1 and CDR2 sequences are SNHLY and FYNNEI. After removal of 8 bases from V and 8 bases from J, the junction contained 10 bases not matched to a gene. This CDR3 has 14 residues.